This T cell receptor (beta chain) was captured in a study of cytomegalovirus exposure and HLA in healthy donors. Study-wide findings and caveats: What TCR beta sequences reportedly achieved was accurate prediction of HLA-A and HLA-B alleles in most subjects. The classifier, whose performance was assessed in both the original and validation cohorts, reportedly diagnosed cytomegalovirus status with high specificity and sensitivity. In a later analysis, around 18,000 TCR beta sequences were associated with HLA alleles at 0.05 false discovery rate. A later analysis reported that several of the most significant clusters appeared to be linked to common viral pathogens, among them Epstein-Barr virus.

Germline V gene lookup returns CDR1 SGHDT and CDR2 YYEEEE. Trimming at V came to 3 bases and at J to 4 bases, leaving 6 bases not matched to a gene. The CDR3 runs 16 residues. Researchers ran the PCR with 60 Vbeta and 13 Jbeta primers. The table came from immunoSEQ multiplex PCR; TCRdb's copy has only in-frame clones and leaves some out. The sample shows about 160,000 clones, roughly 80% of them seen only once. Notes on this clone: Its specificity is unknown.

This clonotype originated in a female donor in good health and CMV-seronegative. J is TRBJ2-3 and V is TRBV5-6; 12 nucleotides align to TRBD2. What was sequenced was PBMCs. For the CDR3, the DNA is TGTGCCAGCAGCTCCTGGACTAGCGGGGAAGCAGATACGCAGTATTTT. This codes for CASSSWTSGEADTQYF.